Each of the 19 T cell receptor beta chains below was sequenced from the same sample in a study of Ad26.COV2.S vaccination and SARS-CoV-2 variants. The data were produced by immunoSEQ multiplex PCR, yet TCRdb's version contains in-frame clones alone and is incomplete. The table records about 440,000 clones, around 90% of them present only once. As to treatment: 15 to 20 received Ad26.COV2.S at low or high dose, single or two shots; five or six received placebo; per-sample allocation not given. The samples were gathered on day 63 after the first injection of vaccine or placebo. Sequences were derived from peripheral blood, sampled in a trial of Ad26.COV2.S vaccine versus placebo. Receptor source: a person between 18 and 60 years old who received the Ad26.COV2.S COVID-19 vaccine or a placebo.

A single count supports this clone. V gene TRBV6-6 combines with J gene TRBJ1-1, with 11 nucleotides matching TRBD1. Germline V gene lookup returns CDR1 MNHNY and CDR2 SVGAGI (reference sequence). With 7 bases clipped from V and 6 bases from J, the junction kept 10 bases outside the gene matches. The CDR3 loop spans 15 amino acids. The CDR3 sequence is CASTEGGQGEAEAFF. The CDR3 DNA sequence: TGTGCCAGCACCGAAGGGGGACAGGGGGAGGCTGAAGCTTTCTTT.

V is TRBV20-1 and J is TRBJ2-2, with D possibly called TRBD1 or TRBD2 (6 bases each). Trimming took off 3 bases at V and 6 bases at J, with 17 bases between the two ends. CDR1 is DFQATT, CDR2 SNEGSKA, per germline (reference sequence). The CDR3 extends over 15 amino acids. This CDR3 reads CSASPGAYGAGELFF. In nucleotides, the CDR3 is TGCAGTGCTAGTCCGGGGGCCTACGGGGCCGGGGAGCTGTTTTTT.

The V gene is TRBV28, the J gene TRBJ1-3; D is unresolved. This CDR3 is 13 amino acids long. The V gene's germline CDR1 is MDHEN and CDR2 SYDVKM. Deletions cut 8 bases from V and 7 bases from J, with 15 bases between. The DNA of the CDR3 is TGTGCCAGCCTGACTTTTCCCCCGAACACCATATATTTT. Protein product: CASLTFPPNTIYF. The variable domain in full, completed from reference TRBV28 and TRBJ1-3, reads DVKVTQSSRYLVKRTGEKVFLECVQDMDHENMFWYRQDPGLGLRLIYFSYDVKMKEKGDIPEGYSVSREKKERFSLILESASTNQTSMYLCASLTFPPNTIYFGEGSWLTVV.

The sample holds one count of this clone. The CDR3 loop reads CASSVGRTPYGYTF. CDR3 nucleotides: TGTGCCAGCAGCGTAGGGCGGACACCATATGGCTACACCTTC. The V gene is TRBV9, the J gene TRBJ1-2; TRBD1 is a possible D gene (5 bases). V was trimmed by 0 bases and J by 5 bases, leaving 11 bases between them. Germline values: CDR1 SGDLS, CDR2 YYNGEE. The CDR3 runs 14 residues.

V is TRBV15 and J is TRBJ2-1; D possibly corresponds to TRBD1 (5 bases). Looked up from germline, CDR1 is LNHNV and CDR2 is YYDKDF (reference sequence). The CDR3 runs 16 residues. Deletions cut 0 bases from V and 0 bases from J, with 9 bases between. The CDR3 is CATSRDTGSSYNEQFF. In DNA form, the CDR3 reads TGTGCCACCAGCAGAGATACAGGAAGCTCCTACAATGAGCAGTTCTTC. Full variable domain (remainder filled in from reference TRBV15 and TRBJ2-1): DAMVIQNPRYQVTQFGKPVTLSCSQTLNHNVMYWYQQKSSQAPKLLFHYYDKDFNNEADTPDNFQSRRPNTSFCFLDIRSPGLGDTAMYLCATSRDTGSSYNEQFFGPGTRLTVL.

The chain combines TRBV7-2 with TRBJ2-7; D call uncertain. CDR1 and CDR2 from the germline V gene are SGHTA and FQGNSA. The V and J ends lost 9 bases and 3 bases respectively, with 21 bases between them. The CDR3 is 15 amino acids. CDR3 DNA: TGTGCCAGTTCCTTGGCAGCCAACAAAATCTACGAGCAGTACTTC. It codes for CASSLAANKIYEQYF.

In the case of this clone: Additional DNA sequences in this sample encode the identical CDR3. This rearrangement joins TRBV18 to TRBJ2-5, with D hard to call. Germline CDR1 KGHSH, CDR2 LQKENI. V was clipped by 6 bases and J by 1 base, with 9 bases between them. The CDR3 consists of 13 residues. CDR3 loop: CASSRRSQETQYF. DNA of the CDR3: TGTGCCAGCTCTCGTCGGAGCCAAGAGACCCAGTACTTC. The entire variable domain, with the rest obtained from reference TRBV18 and TRBJ2-5, is as follows: NAGVMQNPRHLVRRRGQEARLRCSPMKGHSHVYWYRQLPEEGLKFMVYLQKENIIDESGMPKERFSAEFPKEGPSILRIQQVVRGDSAAYFCASSRRSQETQYFGPGTRLLVL.

V gene TRBV27 combines with J gene TRBJ1-6; D is perhaps TRBD1 (6 bases). Germline values: CDR1 MNHEY, CDR2 SMNVEV (reference sequence). The CDR3 covers 15 residues. V lost 6 bases and J lost 7, with 16 bases in between. CDR3 protein: CASSDEGGWNSPLHF. The CDR3, as DNA: TGTGCCAGCAGCGACGAAGGGGGGTGGAATTCACCCCTCCACTTT.

The chain couples TRBV11-2 to TRBJ2-5, with 10 nucleotides matching TRBD2. This CDR3 is 16 amino acids long. Trimming removed 1 base from V and 5 bases from J; junction bases left unmatched: 7. Germline CDR1 is SGHAT and CDR2 is FQNNGV. The CDR3 coding sequence is TGTGCCAGCAGCTTAGGGCTAGCGGGAGTTGCGGAGACCCAGTACTTC. Protein product: CASSLGLAGVAETQYF. The entire variable domain, with the rest obtained from reference TRBV11-2 and TRBJ2-5, is as follows: EAGVAQSPRYKIIEKRQSVAFWCNPISGHATLYWYQQILGQGPKLLIQFQNNGVVDDSQLPKDRFSAERLKGVDSTLKIQPAKLEDSAVYLCASSLGLAGVAETQYFGPGTRLLVL.

This clone was detected only once. The chain recombines TRBV7-9 with TRBJ2-1; 8 bases align to TRBD2. The V gene end was trimmed by 0 bases and the J gene end by 16 bases; junction bases not matched to a gene: 8. Germline CDR1 SEHNR, CDR2 FQNEAQ (reference sequence). The CDR3 is made up of 13 amino acids. The CDR3 loop reads CASSLASSGLVFF. CDR3 in DNA: TGTGCCAGCAGCTTAGCGTCGTCGGGACTAGTCTTCTTC. Based on the CDR3 plus reference TRBV7-9 and TRBJ2-1, the full variable domain is DTGVSQNPRHKITKRGQNVTFRCDPISEHNRLYWYRQTLGQGPEFLTYFQNEAQLEKSRLLSDRFSAERPKGSFSTLEIQRTEQGDSAMYLCASSLASSGLVFFGPGTRLTVL.

The chain has TRBV30 and TRBJ1-3; the D gene is possibly TRBD1 (6 bases). V was clipped by 4 bases and J by 4 bases, with 11 bases between them. The CDR3 totals 13 residues. Germline assignment: CDR1 GTSNPN and CDR2 SVGIG (reference sequence). The CDR3 reads CAWTGGQGNTIYF. As DNA, the CDR3 is TGTGCCTGGACCGGGGGGCAAGGAAACACCATATATTTT.

The chain carries TRBV4-2 and TRBJ1-1; tentatively, D is TRBD1 (5 bases). Deletions cut 0 bases from V and 10 bases from J, with 12 bases between. CDR1 is LGHNA, CDR2 YNFKEQ, per germline. The CDR3 sequence is 13 residues long. The CDR3 coding sequence is TGTGCCAGCAGCCAAGACAGGGCCTGGGCAGCTTTCTTT. It specifies CASSQDRAWAAFF.

In its sample, this clone was seen once. The chain has TRBV9 and TRBJ2-3, with 11 nucleotides matching TRBD2. The CDR3 loop spans 18 amino acids. V lost 2 bases and J lost 2; bases outside the gene matches: 10. Germline-derived CDR1 and CDR2 are SGDLS and YYNGEE. The CDR3 here is CASSVKVAGGPNTDTQYF. The CDR3 coding sequence is TGTGCCAGCAGCGTGAAGGTAGCGGGAGGGCCGAACACAGATACGCAGTATTTT.

There are a few counts of this clone. The chain carries TRBV6-1 and TRBJ1-5; 8 nucleotides align to TRBD1. Losses at the gene ends were 1 base for V and 7 bases for J; bases not matched to a gene: 6. This CDR3 region has 15 residues. CDR1 and CDR2 (germline): MNHNS, SASEGT. The CDR3: CASSEDPGGAQPQHF. In nucleotides, the CDR3 is TGTGCCAGCAGTGAAGATCCAGGGGGCGCGCAGCCCCAGCATTTT.

This CDR3 reads CASSFWGGELFF. The CDR3 region has the DNA TGTGCCAGCAGTTTCTGGGGCGGGGAGCTGTTTTTT. The chain combines TRBV27 with TRBJ2-2; D not certain. The CDR3 consists of 12 residues. Trimming stripped 3 bases from V and 7 bases from J, with 6 bases between. Germline V gene data show CDR1 as MNHEY and CDR2 as SMNVEV (reference sequence).

This clone appeared a single time. The chain employs TRBV29-1 and TRBJ2-7, with a possible D match to TRBD1 (6 bases). The germline V and J ends were trimmed by 4 bases and 2 bases, with 18 bases remaining between them. CDR3 length equals 15 residues. The germline CDR1 and CDR2 sequences are SQVTM and ANQGSEA. CDR3 DNA sequence: TGCAGCGTTGTAGCTCTGGGGGCACTAACCTACGAGCAGTACTTC. This sequence encodes CSVVALGALTYEQYF.

The CDR3 loop is CASGRVGVHEQYF. The CDR3 DNA sequence: TGTGCCTCGGGAAGGGTCGGTGTCCACGAGCAGTACTTC. The V gene is TRBV5-6, the J gene TRBJ2-7, with D possibly matching TRBD2 (5 bases). The CDR3 is 13 amino acids. Looked up from germline, CDR1 is SGHDT and CDR2 is YYEEEE. The V and J ends lost 10 bases and 5 bases respectively, with 19 bases between them. Complete variable domain (other parts from reference TRBV5-6 and TRBJ2-7): DAGVTQSPTHLIKTRGQQVTLRCSPKSGHDTVSWYQQALGQGPQFIFQYYEEEERQRGNFPDRFSGHQFPNYSSELNVNALLLGDSALYLCASGRVGVHEQYFGPGTRLTVT.

This chain uses TRBV7-2 with TRBJ2-7; 9 bases match TRBD1. CDR1 is SGHTA, CDR2 FQGNSA, per germline. The CDR3 runs to 15 residues. V gave up 1 base and J gave up 2 bases; unmatched junction bases: 3. CDR3 nucleotides: TGTGCCAGCAGCTTAGAGTGGGACAGGGCCTACGAGCAGTACTTC. Translated, it gives CASSLEWDRAYEQYF.

This sequence joins TRBV7-6 and TRBJ2-7; possibly TRBD1 or TRBD2 for D (5 bases each). The CDR3 sequence is 14 residues long. Per the germline V gene, CDR1 is SGHVS and CDR2 is FNYEAQ. Trimming took 4 bases from V and 5 from J, leaving 15 bases between them. CDR3 sequence reads: CASSSGRERDEQYF. CDR3 nucleotides: TGTGCCAGCAGCTCGGGACGCGAAAGGGACGAGCAGTACTTC.